These 32 T cell receptor beta chains share one sample of origin, sequenced in a study of cytomegalovirus exposure and HLA in healthy donors. 13 Jbeta primers and 60 Vbeta primers were used for the PCR. Some clones are missing from TCRdb's copy, which holds only in-frame ones; the method was immunoSEQ multiplex PCR. The sample gives 79,000 or so clones, roughly 79% of which show up once; about 22% is in the top ten. The specimen was PBMCs. The receptors come from a woman aged 40 to 50 in good health and CMV-seropositive.

This clone was found once. The rearrangement links TRBV28 to TRBJ1-2; TRBD1 aligns across 10 bases. CDR1 is MDHEN and CDR2 is SYDVKM in the germline V gene. This CDR3 has 14 amino acids. V dropped 6 bases and J dropped 8; count of bases not matched to a gene: 9. As DNA, the CDR3 is TGTGCCAGCAGGAAAATCCGGGACAGGGGCGGCTACACCTTC. Translation: CASRKIRDRGGYTF.

The genes are TRBV2 and TRBJ1-5, with D maybe TRBD1 (5 bases). V lost 3 bases and J 4 bases, leaving 13 bases between the germline ends. The CDR3 contains 15 residues. Germline values: CDR1 SNHLY, CDR2 FYNNEI. The CDR3 reads CASSENRSPNQPQHF. CDR3 bases: TGTGCCAGCAGTGAGAACAGGTCTCCTAATCAGCCCCAGCATTTT. Complete variable domain (other parts from reference TRBV2 and TRBJ1-5): EPEVTQTPSHQVTQMGQEVILRCVPISNHLYFYWYRQILGQKVEFLVSFYNNEISEKSEIFDDQFSVERPDGSNFTLKIRSTKLEDSAMYFCASSENRSPNQPQHFGDGTRLSIL.

The chain recombines TRBV5-1 with TRBJ2-3, with 11 bases aligning to TRBD2. Germline V gene lookup returns CDR1 SGHRS and CDR2 YFSETQ. The CDR3 length is 17 residues. V lost 0 bases and J lost 8; bases outside the gene matches: 11. The CDR3 region is CASSLVASGGTSGTQYF. The DNA of the CDR3 is TGCGCCAGCAGCTTGGTGGCTAGCGGGGGGACGTCCGGTACGCAGTATTTT.

V and J are TRBV6-1 and TRBJ2-1; TRBD2 matches at 8 bases. The CDR3 totals 15 residues. J lost 6 bases, V lost 3 bases, and 7 bases had no gene match. The germline V gene encodes CDR1 MNHNS and CDR2 SASEGT. The CDR3 DNA sequence: TGTGCCAGCAGTGAGACGGCGGGGGGCGGCAATGAGCAGTTCTTC. Translating gives CASSETAGGGNEQFF.

Here the CDR3 reads CASSQRAGGKLFF. The CDR3 DNA sequence: TGCGCCAGCAGCCAAAGGGCGGGAGGAAAACTGTTTTTT. V is TRBV4-1 and J is TRBJ1-4; D call uncertain. V shed 2 bases and J shed 10 bases, with 11 bases lying between them. The CDR3 consists of 13 residues. Germline loops: CDR1 MGHRA, CDR2 YSYEKL.

This clone has only a few counts. The chain combines TRBV7-2 with TRBJ2-5; 8 bases agree with TRBD1. From germline, CDR1 is SGHTA and CDR2 FQGNSA. The CDR3 consists of 13 residues. Germline trimming cut 1 base from V and 5 bases from J; bases unmatched to any gene: 0. The CDR3 here is CASSLDRGETQYF. DNA for the CDR3: TGTGCCAGCAGCTTAGACAGGGGGGAGACCCAGTACTTC. The whole variable domain, remainder taken from reference TRBV7-2 and TRBJ2-5, is GAGVSQSPSNKVTEKGKDVELRCDPISGHTALYWYRQSLGQGLEFLIYFQGNSAPDKSGLPSDRFSAERTGGSVSTLTIQRTQQEDSAVYLCASSLDRGETQYFGPGTRLLVL.

The gene calls are TRBV6-4 and TRBJ2-3; TRBD1 agrees at 9 bases. Germline CDR1 is MRHNA and CDR2 is SNTAGT. This CDR3 has 15 residues. Trimming removed 2 bases from V and 2 bases from J; junction bases left unmatched: 2. For the CDR3, the DNA is TGTGCCAGCAGTGACGGGACAGGGCCCACAGATACGCAGTATTTT. Translating gives CASSDGTGPTDTQYF.

This clone was counted between two and nine times. This chain links TRBV2 with TRBJ1-5; 10 bases map to TRBD1. The CDR3 runs to 18 residues. The V segment lost 5 bases and the J segment 2 bases; nucleotides outside the gene matches: 12. Per germline, CDR1 SNHLY and CDR2 FYNNEI. Here the CDR3 DNA reads TGTGCCAGCAGTCCCGACAGGGGGCTCGGTAGGGGCAATCAGCCCCAGCATTTT. The encoded protein is CASSPDRGLGRGNQPQHF. Combining the CDR3 with reference TRBV2 and TRBJ1-5 gives the whole variable domain EPEVTQTPSHQVTQMGQEVILRCVPISNHLYFYWYRQILGQKVEFLVSFYNNEISEKSEIFDDQFSVERPDGSNFTLKIRSTKLEDSAMYFCASSPDRGLGRGNQPQHFGDGTRLSIL.

The chain is built from TRBV28 and TRBJ2-7; D perhaps matches TRBD2 (6 bases). CDR1 is MDHEN and CDR2 is SYDVKM in the germline V gene. The germline V and J ends were trimmed by 5 bases and 3 bases, with 8 bases remaining between them. This CDR3 region has 12 residues. CDR3 region: CASSLTSYEQYF. Here the CDR3 DNA reads TGTGCCAGCAGTCTGACTAGCTACGAGCAGTACTTC.

This chain connects TRBV5-3 to TRBJ2-4, with TRBD1 matching over 8 bases. TRBV5-3 is identified as an open reading frame with a role that is uncertain. Unmatched junction bases numbered 4, after V lost 4 bases and J lost 4 bases. This CDR3 has 14 residues. CDR3: CARSQGQAKNIQYF. CDR3 nucleotides: TGTGCCAGAAGCCAGGGACAGGCTAAAAACATTCAGTACTTC.

This sequence joins TRBV9 and TRBJ2-1; a possible D gene is TRBD2 (5 bases). Germline V gives CDR1 SGDLS, CDR2 YYNGEE. This CDR3 has 15 residues. Trimming removed 6 bases from V and 4 bases from J, with 17 bases in between. CDR3 sequence (DNA): TGTGCCAGCACCCCCGTCCCGGGCGGGTACAATGAGCAGTTCTTC. It encodes CASTPVPGGYNEQFF.

The genes are TRBV10-3 and TRBJ2-1; D is possibly TRBD1 (6 bases). The CDR3 is 15 residues long. Germline-derived CDR1 and CDR2 are ENHRY and SYGVKD. V lost 6 bases, J lost 2 bases, and 14 bases lay in between. The CDR3 nucleotides are TGTGCCATCAGGGACAGCTCGAGGACCTACAATGAGCAGTTCTTC. This codes for CAIRDSSRTYNEQFF.

The chain carries TRBV29-1 and TRBJ2-5; D is perhaps TRBD2 (6 bases). Trimming removed 4 bases at V and 1 base at J, with 16 bases between. Germline V gene sequence: CDR1 SQVTM, CDR2 ANQGSEA. This CDR3 spans 15 amino acids. The CDR3 is CSVVSLGGSQETQYF. CDR3 DNA sequence: TGCAGCGTTGTCTCTCTCGGGGGTAGCCAAGAGACCCAGTACTTC. The full variable domain, in which reference TRBV29-1 and TRBJ2-5 provide the parts outside the CDR3, is SAVISQKPSRDICQRGTSLTIQCQVDSQVTMMFWYRQQPGQSLTLIATANQGSEATYESGFVIDKFPISRPNLTFSTLTVSNMSPEDSSIYLCSVVSLGGSQETQYFGPGTRLLVL.

The genes are TRBV28 and TRBJ2-5; D may be TRBD2 (6 bases). Germline assignment: CDR1 MDHEN and CDR2 SYDVKM. V lost 6 bases and J lost 5, with 19 bases in between. The CDR3 covers 15 residues. This CDR3 is CASSPTSSELETQYF. The CDR3 DNA is TGTGCCAGCAGCCCAACTAGCTCCGAATTGGAGACCCAGTACTTC.

V and J are TRBV28 and TRBJ2-3; TRBD2 matches at 14 bases. V lost 6 bases to trimming and J lost 0 bases; unmatched junction nucleotides: 11. CDR1 is MDHEN, CDR2 SYDVKM, per germline. The CDR3 is 19 residues long. As DNA, the CDR3 is TGTGCCAGCAGGCGCTATCCCGGGACTAGCGGGAGAAGCACAGATACGCAGTATTTT. Translating gives CASRRYPGTSGRSTDTQYF.

This rearrangement joins TRBV6-1 to TRBJ2-7; possibly TRBD1 for D (5 bases). CDR3 length: 13 residues. Germline V gives CDR1 MNHNS, CDR2 SASEGT. The germline V and J ends were trimmed by 6 bases and 3 bases, with 12 bases remaining between them. The CDR3 region is CASSTQVGYEQYF. The CDR3 DNA is TGTGCCAGCAGCACACAGGTGGGCTACGAGCAGTACTTC.

The rearrangement uses TRBV7-9 and TRBJ2-7, with D perhaps TRBD2 (8 bases). The germline CDR1 and CDR2 sequences are SEHNR and FQNEAQ (reference sequence). Trimming removed 4 bases at V and 7 bases at J, with 14 bases between. The CDR3 covers 13 residues. Written as DNA, the CDR3 is TGTGCCAGCAGCTACAGGGGCGGGGGGGAGCAGTACTTC. Protein product: CASSYRGGGEQYF.

The count of this clone is one. This chain uses TRBV2 with TRBJ2-7; perhaps TRBD1 as D (6 bases). Trimming pared 7 bases from V and 2 bases from J, leaving 9 bases between. Germline CDR1 and CDR2: SNHLY and FYNNEI. This CDR3 spans 12 amino acids. CDR3 sequence: CASNGQTYEQYF. The CDR3 DNA follows: TGTGCCAGCAATGGACAGACCTACGAGCAGTACTTC.

V and J are TRBV5-1 and TRBJ1-1; D not certain. V gave up 1 base and J gave up 1 base, with 5 bases separating them. Germline-derived CDR1 and CDR2 are SGHRS and YFSETQ. The CDR3 contains 13 residues. The CDR3 region has the DNA TGCGCCAGCAGCTTGCGGGGGAACACTGAAGCTTTCTTT. Translation: CASSLRGNTEAFF.

This clone was found a few times. This chain joins TRBV5-1 and TRBJ2-7, with a tentative D call TRBD2 (6 bases). The germline V gene has CDR1 SGHRS and CDR2 YFSETQ. V dropped 2 bases and J dropped 0 bases, with 12 bases sitting between them. This CDR3 comprises 15 residues. The CDR3 spells CASSFGGSSSYEQYF. In DNA, the CDR3 is TGCGCCAGCAGCTTCGGGGGATCCAGCTCCTACGAGCAGTACTTC.

The gene calls are TRBV5-4 and TRBJ1-3; 8 bases line up with TRBD1. CDR1 is SGHNT and CDR2 is YYREEE in the germline V gene (reference sequence). The CDR3 contains 14 residues. V was clipped by 4 bases and J by 11 bases; unmatched bases: 11. The CDR3: CASSPGQGRVSIYF. The CDR3, as DNA: TGTGCCAGCAGCCCCGGACAGGGACGCGTCTCCATATATTTT.

V and J are TRBV5-1 and TRBJ1-1; possibly TRBD1 for D (5 bases). V lost 2 bases and J 8 bases, leaving 10 bases between the germline ends. The CDR3 covers 12 residues. Germline V lookup: CDR1 SGHRS, CDR2 YFSETQ. The CDR3: CASSFRQGEAFF. CDR3 sequence (DNA): TGCGCCAGCAGCTTTCGGCAGGGCGAAGCTTTCTTT.

This sequence joins TRBV6-1 and TRBJ2-7; the match to TRBD1 covers 8 bases. Germline assignment: CDR1 MNHNS and CDR2 SASEGT. V was clipped by 1 base and J by 0 bases; unmatched bases: 8. CDR3 length: 17 residues. The CDR3 DNA reads as TGTGCCAGCAGTGAAGATAGGACAGGGTTTGACTCCTACGAGCAGTACTTC. Translated, it gives CASSEDRTGFDSYEQYF.

This chain connects TRBV5-1 to TRBJ2-3; D is ambiguous. Trimming pared 4 bases from V and 7 bases from J, leaving 16 bases between. The length of the CDR3 is 14 residues. Germline V gene data show CDR1 as SGHRS and CDR2 as YFSETQ. The DNA for the CDR3 is TGCGCCAGCAGCCCGGGTGGCGGCACCTATACGCAGTATTTT. Its protein product is CASSPGGGTYTQYF.

This chain connects TRBV5-1 to TRBJ2-5, with a weak D call TRBD1 (6 bases). V dropped 3 bases and J dropped 5 bases, with 17 bases sitting between them. CDR3 size: 15 residues. CDR1 is SGHRS and CDR2 is YFSETQ in the germline V gene. CDR3 in DNA: TGCGCCAGCAGCTCTACAGGGAAGCTGGGGGAGACCCAGTACTTC. Amino acid sequence: CASSSTGKLGETQYF.

CDR3 nucleotide sequence: TGCGCCAGCAGCCGGAACACCGGGACTAGCGAGGAGACCCAGTACTTC. Translated, it gives CASSRNTGTSEETQYF. The V gene is TRBV4-1, the J gene TRBJ2-5; 10 positions match TRBD2. The CDR3 runs to 16 residues. V trimming: 4 bases; J trimming: 5 bases; junction bases outside the gene matches: 10. CDR1 is MGHRA, CDR2 YSYEKL, per germline.

The table lists this clone with a few counts. V usage is TRBV27 and J usage is TRBJ1-1; perhaps TRBD1 as D (6 bases). The CDR3 is 14 amino acids. V gave up 4 bases and J gave up 7 bases, with 16 bases separating them. Germline values: CDR1 MNHEY, CDR2 SMNVEV (reference sequence). Here the CDR3 reads CASSWGGGRDEAFF. CDR3 DNA: TGTGCCAGCAGTTGGGGCGGGGGGCGCGATGAAGCTTTCTTT.

This chain links TRBV2 with TRBJ1-2; 11 bases map to TRBD1. Germline V lookup: CDR1 SNHLY, CDR2 FYNNEI. The CDR3 extends over 19 amino acids. V dropped 4 bases and J dropped 4; count of bases not matched to a gene: 17. The CDR3 reads CASSVGSGTGGTSGYGYTF. The CDR3 nucleotides read TGTGCCAGCAGTGTAGGCTCCGGGACAGGGGGGACCTCGGGCTATGGCTACACCTTC. Using reference TRBV2 and TRBJ1-2 for the parts outside the CDR3, the full variable domain is EPEVTQTPSHQVTQMGQEVILRCVPISNHLYFYWYRQILGQKVEFLVSFYNNEISEKSEIFDDQFSVERPDGSNFTLKIRSTKLEDSAMYFCASSVGSGTGGTSGYGYTFGSGTRLTVV.

The chain joins TRBV2 to TRBJ1-6; D not resolved. The CDR3 is made up of 16 amino acids. Deletions cut 1 base from V and 8 bases from J, with 15 bases between. Germline CDR1 is SNHLY and CDR2 is FYNNEI. The CDR3 here is CASSEVLSTRDSPLHF. In DNA form, the CDR3 reads TGTGCCAGCAGTGAAGTCTTGAGTACTCGAGATTCACCCCTCCACTTT. Looking up the rest from reference TRBV2 and TRBJ1-6 gives the full variable domain: EPEVTQTPSHQVTQMGQEVILRCVPISNHLYFYWYRQILGQKVEFLVSFYNNEISEKSEIFDDQFSVERPDGSNFTLKIRSTKLEDSAMYFCASSEVLSTRDSPLHFGNGTRLTVT.

The chain joins TRBV30 to TRBJ2-2; D possibly corresponds to TRBD2 (5 bases). Germline V CDR1 and CDR2: GTSNPN, SVGIG (reference sequence). The CDR3 runs 15 residues. Trimming shortened V by 1 base and J by 7 bases, and 16 bases separated the two germline ends. DNA for the CDR3: TGTGCCTGGAGTGCGGGCCGGGTCGGGAACGGGGAGCTGTTTTTT. It specifies CAWSAGRVGNGELFF.

J is TRBJ2-1 and V is TRBV18; possibly TRBD2 for D (6 bases). This CDR3 is 14 amino acids long. V was cut by 1 base and J by 5 bases, with 9 bases left in between. The germline V gene encodes CDR1 KGHSH and CDR2 LQKENI. DNA for the CDR3: TGTGCCAGCTCACCACGGACTACGGACAATGAGCAGTTCTTC. Residues: CASSPRTTDNEQFF.

This clone was detected only once. This chain links TRBV6-5 with TRBJ2-7; D unresolved. The CDR3 spans 16 residues. Germline V CDR1 and CDR2: MNHEY, SVGAGI. V was pared by 2 bases and J by 2 bases, with 16 bases between. CDR3 region: CASSYRPLARTYEQYF. The CDR3 DNA reads TGTGCCAGCAGTTACCGGCCCTTGGCCAGGACCTACGAGCAGTACTTC.